The T cell receptor beta chain described here comes from a study of blood T cell repertoires in COVID-19 (TCRdb year 2020). A note on the overall study: Collaborator samples came from the United States, Italy and Spain and covered acute and convalescent phases of COVID-19. The material from the prospective study consisted of cDNA or gDNA derived from T cells, B-cell-depleted T cells, or PBMCs. The dataset comprised deeply sampled blood TCRbeta repertoires from subjects exposed to, actively infected with, or recovered from COVID-19. The repertoires were released in a freely available public database meant as a resource for research on the immune response to SARS-CoV-2. Samples came from the ongoing ImmuneRACE study (first 160 participants) plus 1,254 subjects from 6 global collaborators. A de-identified subject ID, COVID-19 status, age in years and sex were almost always included in the sample metadata. HLA class I and class II types, where available, came from metadata supplied by the sample provider rather than from assay-based typing. Results and caveats for the whole study, not just this receptor: How much clinical and demographic metadata was included differed by source and by participant, and the metadata was provided uncurated.

A remark on this clone: No cognate antigen has been identified for it. Nothing much larger sits one base from this clone, and base qualities are not available.

TCRbeta CDR3 regions were amplified from genomic DNA by means of the immunoSEQ Assay, a bias-controlled multiplex PCR. Per the authors' processing: The number of nucleated cells in each sample was estimated by amplification of reference gene primers within the assay. To quantify the absolute abundance of each unique TCRbeta CDR3 rearrangement, sequence reads were collapsed and filtered. For each sample, productive Simpson clonality was calculated by taking the square root of Simpson's diversity index across productive rearrangements. What TCRdb holds here is the immuneACCESS table cut down to in-frame rearrangements. Part of the clones is not present; checked against another copy, under half of the missing clones reflect an unresolved V gene, and the others are unexplained. The DNA gave D and trimming, while V, J and clone size come from that table. The sample contains 150,000 to 200,000 clones, about 85% of them found a single time. The ten largest clonotypes hold approximately 21% of the sample.

Each collaborating institution followed its own protocols to collect whole blood in K2EDTA tubes. For TCRbeta analysis, collaborators shipped samples as frozen whole blood, isolated PBMCs, or DNA extracted from either of those sample types. The CDR3 holds 14 amino acids from the cysteine to the phenylalanine. Solely the CDR3 DNA is kept, with 42 bases framed from the first base. The germline V gene encodes CDR1 SGHNT and CDR2 YYREEE (reference sequence). V was cut back by 4 bases and J by 4 bases, leaving a gap of 15 bases between them. This clonotype was obtained from a man aged 55-75 years with active or convalescent COVID-19. Material: peripheral blood. The chain is assembled from TRBV5-4 and TRBJ2-7; TRBD2 might be the D gene, on 7 matching bases. DNA sequence: TGTGCCAGCAGCCCAAACGGGGGGCAATACGAGCAGTACTTC. The resulting protein is CASSPNGGQYEQYF.